What follows is one T cell receptor beta chain and its context. Its antigen is currently not known. No base quality information exists; no much larger clone differs at one position. The immunoSEQ Assay, a bias-controlled multiplex PCR, was used to amplify TCRbeta CDR3 regions from genomic DNA. As for the authors' bioinformatics: The number of nucleated cells in each sample was estimated by amplification of reference gene primers within the assay. To quantify the absolute abundance of each unique TCRbeta CDR3 rearrangement, sequence reads were collapsed and filtered. For each sample, productive Simpson clonality was calculated by taking the square root of Simpson's diversity index across productive rearrangements. TCRdb mirrors the immuneACCESS table, restricted to in-frame sequences. Some clones are absent from its copies; in checked studies, under half trace to an unresolved V gene, and the reason for the others is unknown. The V and J calls and clone size are taken from that table; D and trimming were inferred from the DNA. Recorded for this sample are approximately 120,000 clones; 69% of them occurred a single time. In total, the top ten clones hold approximately 2.1% of the sample.

The data originate from a study of blood T cell repertoires in COVID-19 (dated by TCRdb to the early 2020s). Broadly, across the study: The collaborator samples originated in the United States, Italy and Spain and spanned the acute and convalescent phases of COVID-19. The prospective study material was composed of cDNA or gDNA derived from T cells, B-cell-depleted T cells, or PBMCs. The repertoires were made available in a free public database intended to serve as a resource for research on the immune response to SARS-CoV-2. Samples were obtained from the ongoing ImmuneRACE study (first 160 participants) and from about 1,300 subjects provided by 6 global collaborators. Subjects who had been exposed to COVID-19, were actively infected with it, or had recovered from it provided the deeply sampled blood TCRbeta repertoires that made up the dataset. Nearly every sample came with metadata listing a de-identified subject ID, COVID-19 status, age in years and sex. Where available, HLA class I and class II types were obtained from metadata supplied by the sample provider rather than from assay-based typing. Paper-wide results and their limitations: How much clinical and demographic metadata was included differed by source and by participant, and the metadata was provided uncurated.

Collaborating institutions collected whole blood in K2EDTA tubes following their own protocols. For TCRbeta analysis, collaborators shipped samples in one of three forms: frozen whole blood, isolated PBMCs, or DNA extracted from either of those sample types. According to the germline V gene, CDR1 reads SGHRS and CDR2 reads YFSETQ. The CDR3 has 14 amino acids, counting the end cysteine and phenylalanine. The only DNA kept is the CDR3, 42 bases in frame from the first base. Trimming accounts for 4 bases at V and 4 bases at J, while the number of junction bases matched to no gene is 7. The sequence was collected from a woman between 65 and 79 years old with acute or convalescent COVID-19. The sequenced sample consisted of peripheral blood. This chain is built from TRBV5-1 and TRBJ1-2; 7 bases in the middle match TRBD1. The CDR3 region: CASSPDRPSYGYTF. The DNA is as follows: TGCGCCAGCAGCCCGGACAGGCCTTCCTATGGCTACACCTTC.